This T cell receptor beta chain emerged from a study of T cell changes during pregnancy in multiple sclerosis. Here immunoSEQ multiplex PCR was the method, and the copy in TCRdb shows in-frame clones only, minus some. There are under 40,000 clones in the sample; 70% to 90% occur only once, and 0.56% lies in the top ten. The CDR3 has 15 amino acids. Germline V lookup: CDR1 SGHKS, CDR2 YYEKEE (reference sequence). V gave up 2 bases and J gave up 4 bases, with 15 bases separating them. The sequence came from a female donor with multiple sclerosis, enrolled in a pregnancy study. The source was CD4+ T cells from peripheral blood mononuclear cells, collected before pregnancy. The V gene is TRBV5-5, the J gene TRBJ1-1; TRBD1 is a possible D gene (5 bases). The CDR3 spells CASSFGARRPTEAFF. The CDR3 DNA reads TGTGCCAGCAGCTTTGGGGCTCGAAGGCCCACTGAAGCTTTCTTT.